The source of this T cell receptor (beta chain) is a study of monozygotic twins with inflammatory bowel disease. Study-wide results and limits: Patient repertoire variability may have increased through differing immunosuppressive treatments. Neither one strong signal nor one clonotype associated with IBD was supported.

The CDR3 is 11 residues long. Germline CDR1 SNHLY, CDR2 FYNNEI. Turning to this clonotype: The antigen remains undetermined.

TCRdb reprocessed the 5' RACE reads, keeping one entry per CDR3 protein, no DNA. The sample's table shows approximately 340,000 distinct CDR3 sequences. Sequenced input: blood. The V gene is TRBV2, the J gene TRBJ1-2. This TCR was recovered from a human donor with ulcerative colitis or Crohn's disease, or a healthy co-twin of an affected twin (not recorded which). This chain's CDR3 is CATTDNYGYTF. Looking up the rest from reference TRBV2 and TRBJ1-2 gives the full variable domain: EPEVTQTPSHQVTQMGQEVILRCVPISNHLYFYWYRQILGQKVEFLVSFYNNEISEKSEIFDDQFSVERPDGSNFTLKIRSTKLEDSAMYFCATTDNYGYTFGSGTRLTVV.